What follows describes a single TCR beta chain. Germline lookup yields CDR1 SGDLS and CDR2 YYNGEE. There are 16 residues in the CDR3. The ends lost 4 bases at V and 2 bases at J; junction bases unmatched: 6. The sample comes from a study of blood T cell repertoires in COVID-19. Overall study context: Nucleic acid was either cDNA or gDNA, and it came from T cells, B-cell-depleted T cells, or PBMCs.

Authors' processing steps: Nucleated cell counts were estimated from reference gene primer amplification. TCRdb's table, derived via immunoSEQ multiplex PCR, lists solely in-frame clones and lacks some. The V and J calls and clone size come from that table; D and trimming were worked out from the DNA. The profile shows more than 65,000 clones, more than 65% of them singletons. This receptor was obtained from a woman of 80 years or more with active or convalescent COVID-19. The sequenced sample was peripheral blood. This sequence joins TRBV9 and TRBJ2-1; 10 bases are a match to TRBD1. The CDR3, as DNA: TGTGCCAGCAGCCCTCGGGACAGGGGACCCTACAATGAGCAGTTCTTC. Translated, it gives CASSPRDRGPYNEQFF.